Listed here are 25 T cell receptor beta chains from one sample, sequenced in a study of shared clonotypes between healthy human individuals. Sequencing was performed with immunoSEQ multiplex PCR; in TCRdb, only in-frame clones are kept and a portion is missing. The table records about 750,000 clones, nearly 95% of them present only once. CD45RO-negative cells were positively selected for CCR7, leaving out terminally differentiated effector memory CD45RA+ cells. Sequenced material: naive CD8+ T cells sorted from blood. These receptor sequences come from a man aged 25 to 40 in good health.

The chain links TRBV27 to TRBJ2-7; TRBD1 agrees at 10 bases. V trimming: 8 bases; J trimming: 4 bases; junction bases outside the gene matches: 11. CDR1 is MNHEY, CDR2 SMNVEV, per germline (reference sequence). The length of the CDR3 is 15 residues. The CDR3 reads CASSLGTGESYEQYF. CDR3 in DNA: TGTGCCAGCTCCCTCGGGACAGGGGAATCTTACGAGCAGTACTTC.

The chain is built from TRBV7-6 and TRBJ2-1, with TRBD2 identical over 8 bases. After removal of 1 base from V and 8 bases from J, the junction contained 7 bases not matched to a gene. Looked up from germline, CDR1 is SGHVS and CDR2 is FNYEAQ. The CDR3 loop spans 15 amino acids. The CDR3 DNA is TGTGCCAGCAGCTTAGGGGGACTAGAACAGTATGAGCAGTTCTTC. Its protein product is CASSLGGLEQYEQFF.

The chain couples TRBV13 to TRBJ2-1; 8 bases match TRBD2. The trim removed 5 bases at V and 6 bases at J, leaving 6 bases unmatched. CDR1 is PRHDT and CDR2 is FYEKMQ in the germline V gene (reference sequence). CDR3 length: 14 residues. CDR3 in DNA: TGTGCCAGCAGCCTCGGACTAGCCCTCAATGAGCAGTTCTTC. Amino acid sequence: CASSLGLALNEQFF.

J is TRBJ2-2 and V is TRBV9, with a weak D call TRBD2 (5 bases). This CDR3 contains 17 residues. Germline loops: CDR1 SGDLS, CDR2 YYNGEE. V was clipped by 4 bases and J by 3 bases, with 19 bases between them. CDR3 protein: CASSPYSPYSDTGELFF. CDR3 DNA: TGTGCCAGCAGCCCCTATAGTCCCTATAGCGACACCGGGGAGCTGTTTTTT.

The chain joins TRBV2 to TRBJ1-1; D uncertain. V was trimmed by 0 bases and J by 5 bases, leaving 7 bases between them. The CDR3 runs to 13 residues. Germline V CDR1 and CDR2: SNHLY, FYNNEI. CDR3 protein: CASSEAIVTEAFF. CDR3 coding DNA: TGTGCCAGCAGTGAAGCGATAGTGACTGAAGCTTTCTTT.

In nucleotides, the CDR3 is TGTGCCAGCAGCAAAAGGGACAGGGCCCACTATGGCTACACCTTC. The encoded protein is CASSKRDRAHYGYTF. The V gene is TRBV7-9, the J gene TRBJ1-2; 9 bases line up with TRBD1. V lost 5 bases to trimming and J lost 3 bases; unmatched junction nucleotides: 7. Per the germline V gene, CDR1 is SEHNR and CDR2 is FQNEAQ (reference sequence). CDR3 size: 15 residues. Full variable domain (outside the CDR3, taken from reference TRBV7-9 and TRBJ1-2): DTGVSQNPRHKITKRGQNVTFRCDPISEHNRLYWYRQTLGQGPEFLTYFQNEAQLEKSRLLSDRFSAERPKGSFSTLEIQRTEQGDSAMYLCASSKRDRAHYGYTFGSGTRLTVV.

The chain recombines TRBV19 with TRBJ2-1; a weak D match, TRBD1 (6 bases). This CDR3 region has 15 residues. With 2 bases removed from V and 4 bases from J, the gap between germline ends came to 12 bases. Germline assignment: CDR1 LNHDA and CDR2 SQIVND (reference sequence). CDR3 DNA sequence: TGTGCCAGTAGTATAACAACAGGGTGGTACAATGAGCAGTTCTTC. Protein sequence: CASSITTGWYNEQFF.

This chain's CDR3 is CASSLGAGGQIYNEQFF. The CDR3 coding sequence is TGTGCCAGCAGTTTAGGAGCGGGAGGGCAAATCTACAATGAGCAGTTCTTC. The chain joins TRBV28 to TRBJ2-1; 10 bases map to TRBD2. Germline V gives CDR1 MDHEN, CDR2 SYDVKM. CDR3 size: 17 residues. V dropped 2 bases and J dropped 3; count of bases not matched to a gene: 7.

The genes are TRBV27 and TRBJ1-5; D not certain. Trimming left V 0 bases short and J 4 bases short, with 13 bases between. Germline CDR1 reads MNHEY; CDR2 reads SMNVEV (reference sequence). There are 16 residues in the CDR3. CDR3 in DNA: TGTGCCAGCAGTTTATCCATAGACCGGGGAAATCAGCCCCAGCATTTT. This codes for CASSLSIDRGNQPQHF.

The chain is built from TRBV15 and TRBJ2-3; D possibly corresponds to TRBD1 (6 bases). Looked up from germline, CDR1 is LNHNV and CDR2 is YYDKDF (reference sequence). The CDR3 has 15 residues. The V and J ends lost 4 bases and 4 bases respectively, with 15 bases between them. The CDR3 protein is CATSKFEQGSDTQYF. CDR3 nucleotide sequence: TGTGCCACCAGCAAATTCGAACAGGGATCAGATACGCAGTATTTT.

The chain has TRBV6-6 and TRBJ2-7; TRBD1 agrees at 9 bases. The CDR3 is made up of 15 amino acids. Germline V gene data show CDR1 as MNHNY and CDR2 as SVGAGI (reference sequence). V shed 7 bases, J shed 6 bases, and the junction held 13 bases outside the gene matches. CDR3 sequence reads: CASTNNRGPLGEQYF. The DNA for the CDR3 is TGTGCCAGCACGAACAACAGGGGGCCTTTAGGCGAGCAGTACTTC.

The chain combines TRBV14 with TRBJ2-5; 8 nucleotides line up with TRBD2. CDR1 SGHDN and CDR2 FVKESK come from the germline V gene. Unmatched junction bases numbered 4, after V lost 1 base and J lost 3 bases. The CDR3 is 15 amino acids. CDR3 sequence reads: CASSQATSGKETQYF. DNA for the CDR3: TGTGCCAGCAGCCAAGCAACTAGCGGAAAAGAGACCCAGTACTTC.

The chain links TRBV6-6 to TRBJ1-1; D uncertain. Germline CDR1 MNHNY, CDR2 SVGAGI (reference sequence). The V and J ends lost 4 bases and 2 bases respectively, with 14 bases between them. This CDR3 has 15 amino acids. CDR3 nucleotides: TGTGCCAGCAGTTCTCTCGCTTCGATCAACACTGAAGCTTTCTTT. Protein: CASSSLASINTEAFF.

The V and J genes are TRBV7-6 and TRBJ2-1; 7 bases align to TRBD1. With V trimmed by 6 bases and J by 2 bases, 10 bases remained unmatched. CDR1 and CDR2 from the germline V gene are SGHVS and FNYEAQ. CDR3 length: 16 residues. CDR3 DNA: TGTGCCAGCAGTCCCACAGGGGTTTTCACCTACAATGAGCAGTTCTTC. It translates to CASSPTGVFTYNEQFF. Full variable domain (missing parts from reference TRBV7-6 and TRBJ2-1): GAGVSQSPRYKVTKRGQDVALRCDPISGHVSLYWYRQALGQGPEFLTYFNYEAQQDKSGLPNDRFSAERPEGSISTLTIQRTEQRDSAMYRCASSPTGVFTYNEQFFGPGTRLTVL.

The chain employs TRBV10-1 and TRBJ2-3; 8 bases are shared with TRBD2. Per germline, CDR1 WNHNN and CDR2 SYGVQD (reference sequence). With V trimmed by 8 bases and J by 1 base, 2 bases remained unmatched. The CDR3 sequence is 13 residues long. The CDR3 coding sequence is TGCGCCAGCGGACTAGCAGGCACAGATACGCAGTATTTT. The encoded protein is CASGLAGTDTQYF.

The rearrangement joins TRBV6-6 to TRBJ2-7; D call uncertain. Germline lookup yields CDR1 MNHNY and CDR2 SVGAGI (reference sequence). The V and J ends lost 2 bases and 0 bases respectively, with 8 bases between them. This CDR3 spans 14 amino acids. Here the CDR3 DNA reads TGTGCCAGCAGTTACGGGCCCACCTCCTACGAGCAGTACTTC. It yields the protein CASSYGPTSYEQYF.

There are a few counts of this clone. The chain joins TRBV7-2 to TRBJ1-3; D is unclear. V lost 5 bases and J 0 bases, leaving 8 bases between the germline ends. The CDR3 spans 14 residues. The germline V gene encodes CDR1 SGHTA and CDR2 FQGNSA. The CDR3 region has the DNA TGTGCCAGCAGCCCCGGAATCTCTGGAAACACCATATATTTT. The encoded protein is CASSPGISGNTIYF.

This clone has just a few counts. The rearrangement uses TRBV27 and TRBJ2-7; 15 bases agree with TRBD2. This CDR3 is 20 amino acids long. V was pared by 5 bases and J by 4 bases, with 18 bases of the junction left unmatched. Per germline, CDR1 MNHEY and CDR2 SMNVEV (reference sequence). As DNA, the CDR3 is TGTGCCAGCAGTCCAAGGGTCCCGGGACTAGCGGGAGGCCTCGGTTACGAGCAGTACTTC. It codes for CASSPRVPGLAGGLGYEQYF.

The chain recombines TRBV25-1 with TRBJ1-1; 9 bases match TRBD1. Germline V gives CDR1 MGHDK, CDR2 SYGVNS. There are 15 residues in the CDR3. Trimming at V came to 5 bases and at J to 2 bases, leaving 6 bases not matched to a gene. CDR3 DNA sequence: TGTGCCAGCAGTTTAGACAGGGGGAGTAACACTGAAGCTTTCTTT. It yields the protein CASSLDRGSNTEAFF.

The rearrangement uses TRBV7-6 and TRBJ2-3, with D perhaps TRBD2 (5 bases). This CDR3 is built from 17 residues. V lost 2 bases and J lost 11, with 26 bases in between. Germline lookup yields CDR1 SGHVS and CDR2 FNYEAQ. The CDR3 here is CASSLKSGSREDVVQYF. CDR3 in DNA: TGTGCCAGCAGCTTAAAAAGCGGATCCCGTGAGGACGTGGTGCAGTATTTT.

The chain carries TRBV4-1 and TRBJ2-7, with unresolved D. The CDR3 is 16 amino acids. Germline V lookup: CDR1 MGHRA, CDR2 YSYEKL. Between the trimmed V and J ends, which lost 0 bases and 2 bases, there was a span of 14 bases. The CDR3 bases are TGCGCCAGCAGCCAAGATCTGTCTCCACCGACCTACGAGCAGTACTTC. It translates to CASSQDLSPPTYEQYF.

The chain carries TRBV10-3 and TRBJ2-7, with 10 nucleotides matching TRBD2. The CDR3 covers 15 residues. Germline V CDR1 and CDR2: ENHRY, SYGVKD. V lost 5 bases and J lost 0; bases outside the gene matches: 4. CDR3 in DNA: TGTGCCATCAGTACCATAGCGGGGGGCTCCTACGAGCAGTACTTC. Translation gives CAISTIAGGSYEQYF.

This chain uses TRBV28 with TRBJ2-7, with a weak D call TRBD2 (6 bases). CDR1 and CDR2 from the germline V gene are MDHEN and SYDVKM. Trimming cost V 5 bases and J 5 bases, with 16 bases left between them. There are 14 residues in the CDR3. The CDR3 DNA sequence: TGTGCCAGCAGTCTATCGGAGGGTCCCCACGAGCAGTACTTC. It codes for CASSLSEGPHEQYF.

This rearrangement joins TRBV29-1 to TRBJ2-1; perhaps TRBD1 as D (5 bases). Trimming shortened V by 3 bases and J by 11 bases, and 11 bases separated the two germline ends. Germline values: CDR1 SQVTM, CDR2 ANQGSEA. CDR3 length: 11 amino acids. CDR3 coding DNA: TGCAGCGTTGACCCCCAGGGTCAGCAGTTCTTC. Its translation: CSVDPQGQQFF.

This sequence joins TRBV10-3 and TRBJ2-3; 11 nucleotides line up with TRBD2. V lost 8 bases and J lost 1; bases outside the gene matches: 2. The CDR3 runs to 14 residues. Germline V gives CDR1 ENHRY, CDR2 SYGVKD. The CDR3 bases are TGTGCCATCTCGACTAGCGGGGGCACAGATACGCAGTATTTT. It translates to CAISTSGGTDTQYF.